A selection of T cell receptor beta chains follows, all from one sample in a study of shared clonotypes between healthy human individuals. Produced via immunoSEQ multiplex PCR; TCRdb's table is partial and in-frame only. Of hundreds of thousands of clones in the sample, approximately 96% were seen once. Specimen: naive CD8+ T cells sorted from blood. All receptors derive from a man aged 25-45 years in good health. Both conserved end residues are part of each CDR3. Clone size is shown for a subset of rows, as once, few, many or a class of expanded clone.

CDR3 length: 17; J gene: TRBJ2-1; V gene: TRBV10-2; clone size: .; CDR3 protein: CASRGTSRRIVGSEQFF
CDR3 length: 14; J gene: TRBJ2-1; V gene: TRBV5-1; clone size: .; CDR3 protein: CASSSTSGYNEQFF
CDR3 length: 14; J gene: TRBJ2-7; V gene: TRBV13; clone size: .; CDR3 protein: CASSVGRGAYEQYF
CDR3 length: 13; J gene: TRBJ2-7; V gene: TRBV7-9; clone size: .; CDR3 protein: CASSDTRGYEQYF
CDR3 length: 12; J gene: TRBJ1-1; V gene: TRBV23-1; clone size: .; CDR3 protein: CASSSIPLGAFF
CDR3 length: 15; J gene: TRBJ2-7; V gene: TRBV5-1; clone size: .; CDR3 protein: CASSLREGAVYEQYF
CDR3 length: 12; J gene: TRBJ2-7; V gene: TRBV6-5; clone size: .; CDR3 protein: CASRGWSYEQYF
CDR3 length: 20; J gene: TRBJ2-6; V gene: TRBV7-7; clone size: .; CDR3 protein: CATLNQLTSGEASGANVLTF
CDR3 length: 15; J gene: TRBJ2-3; V gene: TRBV9; clone size: .; CDR3 protein: CASSATSASTDTQYF
CDR3 length: 13; J gene: TRBJ2-5; V gene: TRBV27; clone size: .; CDR3 protein: CASSLKVEETQYF
CDR3 length: 14; J gene: TRBJ2-7; V gene: TRBV28; clone size: .; CDR3 protein: CASRKTGELYEQYF
CDR3 length: 12; J gene: TRBJ2-7; V gene: TRBV7-9; clone size: .; CDR3 protein: CASSTGTYEQYF
CDR3 length: 14; J gene: TRBJ1-5; V gene: TRBV5-6; clone size: .; CDR3 protein: CASSLGVSNQPQHF
CDR3 length: 17; J gene: TRBJ1-3; V gene: TRBV7-9; clone size: .; CDR3 protein: CASSLYGTPRPGNTIYF
CDR3 length: 15; J gene: TRBJ2-7; V gene: TRBV10-2; clone size: .; CDR3 protein: CASSTGTLTSYEQYF
CDR3 length: 12; J gene: TRBJ1-4; V gene: TRBV30; clone size: .; CDR3 protein: CAWSYTDEKLFF
CDR3 length: 13; J gene: TRBJ2-7; V gene: TRBV29-1; clone size: .; CDR3 protein: CSVVLWEAYEQYF
CDR3 length: 13; J gene: TRBJ1-1; V gene: TRBV28; clone size: .; CDR3 protein: CASEGPGGTEAFF
CDR3 length: 15; J gene: TRBJ2-1; V gene: TRBV28; clone size: .; CDR3 protein: CASSPGTYEADEQFF
CDR3 length: 11; J gene: TRBJ2-3; V gene: TRBV2; clone size: .; CDR3 protein: CASREGYTQYF
CDR3 length: 13; J gene: TRBJ1-2; V gene: TRBV13; clone size: .; CDR3 protein: CASSLSGGYGYTF
CDR3 length: 11; J gene: TRBJ2-1; V gene: TRBV13; clone size: .; CDR3 protein: CASSLAGEQFF
CDR3 length: 16; J gene: TRBJ1-2; V gene: TRBV7-9; clone size: once; CDR3 protein: CASSFPQGQGSYGYTF
CDR3 length: 16; J gene: TRBJ2-1; V gene: TRBV7-9; clone size: .; CDR3 protein: CASSSWGLAGYNEQFF
CDR3 length: 14; J gene: TRBJ1-1; V gene: TRBV2; clone size: .; CDR3 protein: CASRAPQGYTEAFF
CDR3 length: 13; J gene: TRBJ2-5; V gene: TRBV4-1; clone size: .; CDR3 protein: CASSSTPGETQYF
CDR3 length: 12; J gene: TRBJ2-7; V gene: TRBV30; clone size: .; CDR3 protein: CAWSVANYEQYF